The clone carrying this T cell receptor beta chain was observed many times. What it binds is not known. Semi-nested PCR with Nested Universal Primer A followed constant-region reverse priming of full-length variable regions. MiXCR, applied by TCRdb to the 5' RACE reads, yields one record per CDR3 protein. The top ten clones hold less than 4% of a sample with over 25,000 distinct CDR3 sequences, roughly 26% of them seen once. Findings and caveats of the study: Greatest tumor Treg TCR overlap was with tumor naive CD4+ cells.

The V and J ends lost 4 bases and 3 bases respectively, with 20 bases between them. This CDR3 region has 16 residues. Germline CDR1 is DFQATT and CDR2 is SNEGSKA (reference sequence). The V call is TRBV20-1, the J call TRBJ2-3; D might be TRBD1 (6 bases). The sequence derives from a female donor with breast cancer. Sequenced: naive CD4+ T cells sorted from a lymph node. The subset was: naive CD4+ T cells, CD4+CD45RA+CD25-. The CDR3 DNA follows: TGCAGTGCTACAACGAGGGGGATAAGTATTACAGATACGCAGTATTTT. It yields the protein CSATTRGISITDTQYF.